This T cell receptor beta chain emerged from a study of blood T cell repertoires in COVID-19. Study in general: Whether acute or convalescent, the COVID-19 samples came from the United States, Italy and Spain. Sources were T cells, B-cell-depleted T cells, or PBMCs; the material itself was cDNA or gDNA.

In the original analysis: The authors estimated nucleated cell counts from reference gene primer amplification. TCRdb keeps only in-frame clones here, not all; method: immunoSEQ multiplex PCR. The DNA was the basis for D and trimming; V, J and clone size are from that table. The profile shows tens of thousands of clones, approximately 86% of them singletons. Sequencing was done on a sample of peripheral blood. This receptor was identified in a woman aged 80 or older in a cohort sampled during active or convalescent COVID-19.

The CDR3 here is CASSDFRTGVITYNEQFF. CDR3 bases: TGTGCCAGCAGTGATTTTCGGACAGGGGTTATAACCTACAATGAGCAGTTCTTC. The chain links TRBV25-1 to TRBJ2-1, with 9 bases identical to TRBD1. The germline CDR1 and CDR2 sequences are MGHDK and SYGVNS. The CDR3 length is 18 residues. Trimming at V came to 3 bases and at J to 2 bases, leaving 11 bases not matched to a gene.